These 20 T cell receptor beta chains came from one sample sequenced in a study of T cells in Graves' hyperthyroidism and ophthalmopathy. Amplified regions were TCR beta CDR3 sequences from RNA transcripts. TCR CDR3 regions were first amplified by RT-PCR with HTBI primers. One entry per CDR3 protein, called by TCRdb with MiXCR from the multiplex PCR reads. The table lists 450,000 to 650,000 distinct CDR3 sequences, about a sixth of them singletons. Material for sequencing was blood. Receptors were obtained from a woman younger than 35 with Graves' ophthalmopathy.

In its sample, this clonotype was seen many times. The genes are TRBV20-1 and TRBJ1-2; a possible D gene is TRBD1 (5 bases). This CDR3 has 15 amino acids. V lost 2 bases to trimming and J lost 0 bases, with 13 bases between them. In germline, CDR1 is DFQATT, CDR2 SNEGSKA (reference sequence). CDR3 sequence (DNA): TGCAGTGCTAGAACGGGAGGGGCCACTAACTATGGCTACACCTTC. This codes for CSARTGGATNYGYTF.

This clonotype appeared a few times. The chain recombines TRBV6-5 with TRBJ1-6, with 8 bases matching TRBD1. V dropped 5 bases and J dropped 2; count of bases not matched to a gene: 11. Germline CDR1 and CDR2: MNHEY and SVGAGI. CDR3 length: 18 amino acids. CDR3 region: CASSGGGQGGTYNSPLHF. The CDR3 coding sequence is TGTGCCAGCAGTGGGGGAGGACAGGGTGGAACCTATAATTCACCCCTCCACTTT.

In this sample, this clonotype turned up many times. V and J are TRBV5-1 and TRBJ2-1; either TRBD1 or TRBD2 may fit D (5 bases each). CDR3 length: 13 residues. CDR1 and CDR2 from the germline V gene are SGHRS and YFSETQ. Trimming took 1 base from V and 8 from J, leaving 10 bases between them. The CDR3 protein is CASSLSGRDEQFF. CDR3 coding DNA: TGCGCCAGCAGCTTGTCAGGGCGGGATGAGCAGTTCTTC.

This clonotype occurred a few times. The genes are TRBV5-1 and TRBJ1-2; D is ambiguous. Between the trimmed V and J ends, which lost 3 bases and 6 bases, there was a span of 12 bases. The CDR3 contains 13 residues. Germline lookup yields CDR1 SGHRS and CDR2 YFSETQ. The CDR3: CASSSTRSDGYTF. The CDR3 DNA follows: TGCGCCAGCAGCTCCACACGGAGCGATGGCTACACCTTC. Based on the CDR3 plus reference TRBV5-1 and TRBJ1-2, the full variable domain is KAGVTQTPRYLIKTRGQQVTLSCSPISGHRSVSWYQQTPGQGLQFLFEYFSETQRNKGNFPGRFSGRQFSNSRSEMNVSTLELGDSALYLCASSSTRSDGYTFGSGTRLTVV.

This clonotype was seen ten or more times. The chain couples TRBV20-1 to TRBJ1-4; D not certain. CDR1 and CDR2 (germline): DFQATT, SNEGSKA (reference sequence). The CDR3 sequence is 16 residues long. Trimming shortened V by 0 bases and J by 0 bases, and 11 bases separated the two germline ends. Here the CDR3 reads CSARDSRGSTNEKLFF. In DNA form, the CDR3 reads TGCAGTGCTAGAGATAGTCGTGGGTCAACTAATGAAAAACTGTTTTTT.

The CDR3 reads CATTDRYNEQFF. In DNA, the CDR3 is TGTGCCACAACGGACAGATACAATGAGCAGTTCTTC. The gene calls are TRBV6-2 or TRBV6-3 and TRBJ2-1, with a tentative D call TRBD1 (6 bases). CDR3 length equals 12 residues. Germline V gives CDR1 MNHEY, CDR2 SVGEGT. Trimming took 10 bases from V and 4 from J, leaving 11 bases between them.

This clonotype was observed at least ten times. V usage is TRBV20-1 and J usage is TRBJ2-3; D is undetermined. The germline CDR1 and CDR2 sequences are DFQATT and SNEGSKA (reference sequence). Trimming left V 1 base short and J 1 base short, with 9 bases between. The CDR3 length is 14 residues. CDR3 sequence (DNA): TGCAGTGCTAGAGTCGGCGGACGCACAGATACGCAGTATTTT. Protein: CSARVGGRTDTQYF.

Remarks on this clonotype: A much larger clone is a single base away; this may be a read error. The rearrangement links TRBV12-3 or TRBV12-4 to TRBJ2-7; 7 positions match TRBD2. This CDR3 is built from 15 residues. V lost 7 bases and J lost 5; bases outside the gene matches: 14. The CDR3 coding sequence is TGTGCCAGCAATTGGGGGGGGGTTCTTGAGGACGAGCAGTACTTC. Its translation is CASNWGGVLEDEQYF.

The V and J genes are TRBV5-4 and TRBJ1-2; 7 positions match TRBD1. Trimming at V came to 4 bases and at J to 4 bases, leaving 4 bases not matched to a gene. This CDR3 region has 13 residues. From germline, CDR1 is SGHNT and CDR2 YYREEE (reference sequence). DNA of the CDR3: TGTGCCAGCAGCACATGGGACAGCTATGGCTACACCTTC. Amino acids: CASSTWDSYGYTF.

V and J are TRBV28 and TRBJ1-2, with 10 bases identical to TRBD1. CDR3 length equals 13 residues. CDR1 and CDR2 (germline): MDHEN, SYDVKM. Trimming took 5 bases from V and 8 from J; bases not matched to a gene: 5. CDR3 region: CASSGQGENGYTF. As DNA, the CDR3 is TGTGCCAGCAGTGGACAGGGGGAAAACGGCTACACCTTC.

This chain connects TRBV19 to TRBJ2-7, with D perhaps being TRBD1 or TRBD2 (6 bases each). Trimming shortened V by 10 bases and J by 3 bases, and 13 bases separated the two germline ends. The CDR3 has 12 residues. Germline CDR1 LNHDA, CDR2 SQIVND (reference sequence). The CDR3 reads CATRGGLYEQYF. The CDR3 DNA follows: TGTGCCACCAGAGGGGGGCTCTACGAGCAGTACTTC.

The sample holds many counts of this clonotype. This chain connects TRBV6-1 to TRBJ2-3; D perhaps matches TRBD2 (6 bases). The CDR3 spans 18 residues. Germline V gives CDR1 MNHNS, CDR2 SASEGT. Trimming left V 5 bases short and J 5 bases short, with 26 bases between. The CDR3 DNA follows: TGTGCCAGCAGTCGTCAGTCCCTTGCTCCCACCGGGGGAGATACGCAGTATTTT. It specifies CASSRQSLAPTGGDTQYF.

This clonotype was observed a few times. V is TRBV4-3 and J is TRBJ2-4; D may be TRBD2 (5 bases). This CDR3 comprises 15 residues. Germline V gives CDR1 LGHNA, CDR2 YSLEER. V was shortened by 0 bases and J by 5 bases, with 11 bases between the two germline ends. CDR3 sequence reads: CASSQDELGQNIQYF. The CDR3 nucleotides read TGCGCCAGCAGCCAAGACGAACTAGGGCAAAACATTCAGTACTTC.

This clonotype was detected ten times or more. The chain combines TRBV7-9 with TRBJ2-1; 12 nucleotides agree with TRBD2. V shed 2 bases, J shed 5 bases, and the junction held 4 bases outside the gene matches. CDR1 is SEHNR and CDR2 is FQNEAQ in the germline V gene (reference sequence). This CDR3 region has 16 residues. DNA of the CDR3: TGTGCCAGCAGCTTACTAGCGGGGGGGCCCAACAATGAGCAGTTCTTC. Its translation: CASSLLAGGPNNEQFF.

Ten or more counts support this clonotype. This chain connects TRBV6-6 to TRBJ1-2; unclear D gene. V lost 2 bases and J lost 2, with 15 bases in between. Germline loops: CDR1 MNHNY, CDR2 SVGAGI (reference sequence). The CDR3 length is 16 residues. The DNA of the CDR3 is TGTGCCAGCAGTTACCACCTGGAGGGATCCAACTATGGCTACACCTTC. It specifies CASSYHLEGSNYGYTF.

This clonotype was detected a few times. The chain carries TRBV6-1 and TRBJ1-1; no clear D gene. CDR1 MNHNS and CDR2 SASEGT come from the germline V gene. The germline V and J ends were trimmed by 3 bases and 4 bases, with 9 bases remaining between them. This CDR3 spans 13 amino acids. This CDR3 is CASSDGPVTEAFF. The DNA for the CDR3 is TGTGCCAGCAGTGATGGGCCGGTCACTGAAGCTTTCTTT.

This clonotype has a count of ten or more. V and J are TRBV27 and TRBJ2-5; TRBD2 is a possible D gene (5 bases). The CDR3 consists of 15 residues. Germline V lookup: CDR1 MNHEY, CDR2 SMNVEV (reference sequence). V was pared by 0 bases and J by 2 bases, with 10 bases between. The CDR3 nucleotides are TGTGCCAGCAGTTTATCGTTAGCGTCACAAGAGACCCAGTACTTC. It yields the protein CASSLSLASQETQYF.

This clonotype was detected many times. This chain uses TRBV5-1 with TRBJ2-3, with D unclear. This CDR3 is built from 15 residues. Germline V gives CDR1 SGHRS, CDR2 YFSETQ. V shed 4 bases and J shed 2 bases, with 14 bases lying between them. The CDR3 protein is CASSLMTTDTDTQYF. The CDR3 DNA reads as TGCGCCAGCAGCCTCATGACCACCGACACAGATACGCAGTATTTT.

The chain has TRBV25-1 and TRBJ1-5, with D possibly TRBD1 on 5 matching bases. Germline V gene lookup returns CDR1 MGHDK and CDR2 SYGVNS. The V end lost 4 bases, the J end lost 7 bases, and 14 bases lay between the germline ends. This CDR3 comprises 14 residues. CDR3 region: CASSGSGGGQPQHF. The CDR3 region has the DNA TGTGCCAGCAGTGGCTCGGGGGGGGGGCAGCCCCAGCATTTT.

This clonotype was seen only a few times. One end of the junction fails to match germline, which may point to a read error. CDR3: CASSLGTAYGQYF. As DNA, the CDR3 is TGTGCCAGCAGCTTAGGAACAGCCTACGGGCAGTACTTC. V and J are TRBV7-9 and TRBJ2-7; D call uncertain. The germline V gene has CDR1 SEHNR and CDR2 FQNEAQ (reference sequence). The CDR3 is 13 residues long.